The 22 T cell receptor beta chains given below trace back to one sample, sequenced in a study of T cells after posttransplantation cyclophosphamide. Some clones are missing from TCRdb's copy, which holds only in-frame ones; the method was immunoSEQ multiplex PCR. Among about 28,000 clones listed, roughly 88% were seen once. Sequencing was done on a sample of PBMCs. Receptor source: a man aged 50-59 years.

The chain uses TRBV9 and TRBJ2-5; TRBD2 agrees at 10 bases. The CDR3 runs to 16 residues. Germline V gene sequence: CDR1 SGDLS, CDR2 YYNGEE. With V trimmed by 0 bases and J by 5 bases, 7 bases remained unmatched. CDR3 DNA sequence: TGTGCCAGCAGCGTAGAAGCGGGGGGGCTAGGCGAGACCCAGTACTTC. It codes for CASSVEAGGLGETQYF.

The V and J genes are TRBV19 and TRBJ1-5; D uncertain. V dropped 5 bases and J dropped 6 bases, with 17 bases sitting between them. CDR1 is LNHDA, CDR2 SQIVND, per germline (reference sequence). This CDR3 has 15 amino acids. As DNA, the CDR3 is TGTGCCAGTAGTGCCCGGACGGGGTTGGGTCAGCCCCAGCATTTT. Its translation: CASSARTGLGQPQHF. Based on the CDR3 plus reference TRBV19 and TRBJ1-5, the full variable domain is DGGITQSPKYLFRKEGQNVTLSCEQNLNHDAMYWYRQDPGQGLRLIYYSQIVNDFQKGDIAEGYSVSREKKESFPLTVTSAQKNPTAFYLCASSARTGLGQPQHFGDGTRLSIL.

The gene calls are TRBV7-2 and TRBJ2-7, with D tentatively TRBD2 (5 bases). The germline CDR1 and CDR2 sequences are SGHTA and FQGNSA. The V gene lost 5 bases and the J gene lost 2 bases, with 16 bases spanning the gap. The CDR3 consists of 15 residues. CDR3 loop: CASSPGWASTYEQYF. Written as DNA, the CDR3 is TGTGCCAGCAGCCCGGGGTGGGCATCCACCTACGAGCAGTACTTC.

Only one count was recorded for this clone. The gene calls are TRBV6-1 and TRBJ1-2; TRBD1 is a possible D gene (6 bases). This CDR3 region has 16 residues. Trimming cost V 1 base and J 7 bases, with 19 bases left between them. CDR1 is MNHNS, CDR2 SASEGT, per germline. The CDR3 loop reads CASSEEARGLYCGYTF. The CDR3 bases are TGTGCCAGCAGTGAAGAGGCGCGGGGGCTCTACTGTGGCTACACCTTC.

The J gene is TRBJ1-2, the V gene TRBV7-2; D might be TRBD1 (5 bases). The CDR3 extends over 19 amino acids. Trimming left V 2 bases short and J 4 bases short, with 26 bases between. CDR1 and CDR2 (germline): SGHTA, FQGNSA. The CDR3 nucleotides read TGTGCCAGCAGCTTACCTAGGTCGGAAGTTTCACCCCAGGGCTATGGCTACACCTTC. Translating it yields CASSLPRSEVSPQGYGYTF.

The V call is TRBV6-5, the J call TRBJ2-5; D is perhaps TRBD1 (6 bases). The CDR3 is made up of 11 amino acids. Germline V gene sequence: CDR1 MNHEY, CDR2 SVGAGI. Deletions cut 7 bases from V and 11 bases from J, with 14 bases between. For the CDR3, the DNA is TGTGCCAGCACCCAAGGGGGTGAGCAGTACTTC. It translates to CASTQGGEQYF.

This clone has a single count. This chain links TRBV6-6 with TRBJ2-7; the D gene is possibly TRBD1 (6 bases). Germline CDR1 is MNHNY and CDR2 is SVGAGI (reference sequence). Trimming shortened V by 2 bases and J by 2 bases, and 10 bases separated the two germline ends. CDR3 length: 14 residues. The CDR3 region is CASSYGGQTYEQYF. The CDR3 DNA follows: TGTGCCAGCAGTTACGGTGGACAGACCTACGAGCAGTACTTC.

This chain uses TRBV7-9 with TRBJ1-5; 7 nucleotides line up with TRBD1. CDR1 is SEHNR, CDR2 FQNEAQ, per germline (reference sequence). The CDR3 is made up of 15 amino acids. V lost 4 bases and J lost 5; bases outside the gene matches: 8. The CDR3, as DNA: TGTGCCAGCAGCTCGACTCAGGGGGTGCATCAGCCCCAGCATTTT. This gives the protein CASSSTQGVHQPQHF.

The chain employs TRBV16 and TRBJ2-3; TRBD2 might be the D (5 bases). The CDR3 covers 16 residues. The V and J ends lost 1 base and 2 bases respectively, with 13 bases between them. CDR1 and CDR2 (germline): KGHSY, FQNENV. The CDR3 region is CASSQFEEVPTDTQYF. In DNA form, the CDR3 reads TGTGCCAGCAGCCAATTTGAGGAGGTTCCCACAGATACGCAGTATTTT.

The table lists this clone with a few counts. DNA for the CDR3: TGTGCCAGCAGCGCCCGGGACAGGGGCTACGAGCAGTACTTC. It specifies CASSARDRGYEQYF. This chain links TRBV27 with TRBJ2-5; the match to TRBD1 covers 10 bases. The J call may be wrong; the DNA end is better matched by TRBJ2-7. The CDR3 runs 14 residues. Germline V CDR1 and CDR2: MNHEY, SMNVEV (reference sequence).

The chain has TRBV4-1 and TRBJ1-2; D call uncertain. CDR1 and CDR2 from the germline V gene are MGHRA and YSYEKL. The CDR3 contains 14 residues. Deletions cut 2 bases from V and 4 bases from J, with 11 bases between. The CDR3 sequence: CASSQSAEGYGYTF. In DNA, the CDR3 is TGCGCCAGCAGCCAATCCGCGGAGGGCTATGGCTACACCTTC.

The J gene is TRBJ1-2, the V gene TRBV6-6, with D hard to call. Trimming left V 4 bases short and J 3 bases short, with 9 bases between. This CDR3 has 13 amino acids. Germline V gene data show CDR1 as MNHNY and CDR2 as SVGAGI (reference sequence). The CDR3 region is CASSSTGDYGYTF. CDR3 DNA sequence: TGTGCCAGCAGTTCTACGGGTGACTATGGCTACACCTTC.

The chain links TRBV29-1 to TRBJ2-5; D perhaps matches TRBD1 (6 bases). Germline V gene data show CDR1 as SQVTM and CDR2 as ANQGSEA. Trimming pared 4 bases from V and 5 bases from J, leaving 14 bases between. The CDR3 extends over 13 amino acids. The CDR3 is CSVGQGIIETQYF. DNA of the CDR3: TGCAGCGTTGGGCAGGGGATAATCGAGACCCAGTACTTC.

The chain recombines TRBV27 with TRBJ1-5; 7 bases are shared with TRBD1. Germline V gene sequence: CDR1 MNHEY, CDR2 SMNVEV (reference sequence). The CDR3 extends over 14 amino acids. The junction had 6 bases not matched to a gene; V was cut back by 3 bases and J by 7 bases. The CDR3 DNA reads as TGTGCCAGCAGTTTTACAGGGGTAGGGCAGCCCCAGCATTTT. This translates into CASSFTGVGQPQHF.

This chain uses TRBV25-1 with TRBJ1-1; tentatively, D is TRBD1 (5 bases). V was trimmed by 6 bases and J by 6 bases, leaving 20 bases between them. The CDR3 contains 15 residues. CDR1 MGHDK and CDR2 SYGVNS come from the germline V gene. CDR3: CASSSTPQGNAEAFF. The CDR3 region has the DNA TGTGCCAGCAGCTCAACCCCCCAGGGTAACGCTGAAGCTTTCTTT.

The V and J genes are TRBV30 and TRBJ2-7, with 9 bases identical to TRBD2. The CDR3 has 13 amino acids. Germline V gives CDR1 GTSNPN, CDR2 SVGIG (reference sequence). Losses at the gene ends were 2 bases for V and 3 bases for J; bases not matched to a gene: 2. Here the CDR3 reads CAWSRTSVYEQYF. In DNA, the CDR3 is TGTGCCTGGAGTAGGACTAGCGTCTACGAGCAGTACTTC.

The chain carries TRBV9 and TRBJ1-4; possibly TRBD1 for D (6 bases). In germline, CDR1 is SGDLS, CDR2 YYNGEE. The CDR3 has 16 amino acids. V dropped 3 bases and J dropped 4 bases, with 16 bases sitting between them. The CDR3: CASSANPQGINEKLFF. The CDR3 nucleotides read TGTGCCAGCAGCGCGAACCCACAGGGCATTAATGAAAAACTGTTTTTT. The whole variable domain, remainder taken from reference TRBV9 and TRBJ1-4, is DSGVTQTPKHLITATGQRVTLRCSPRSGDLSVYWYQQSLDQGLQFLIQYYNGEERAKGNILERFSAQQFPDLHSELNLSSLELGDSALYFCASSANPQGINEKLFFGSGTQLSVL.

The chain uses TRBV6-6 and TRBJ1-1, with D uncertain. Germline CDR1 is MNHNY and CDR2 is SVGAGI (reference sequence). This CDR3 has 13 amino acids. V lost 5 bases to trimming and J lost 6 bases, with 13 bases between them. The CDR3: CASSKYPVAEAFF. The CDR3 DNA reads as TGTGCCAGCAGTAAATACCCAGTCGCTGAAGCTTTCTTT.

This chain uses TRBV10-1 with TRBJ2-5; 8 nucleotides match TRBD2. The CDR3 spans 14 residues. Germline-derived CDR1 and CDR2 are WNHNN and SYGVQD (reference sequence). Losses at the gene ends were 4 bases for V and 5 bases for J; bases not matched to a gene: 6. The CDR3 reads CASSVGSGKETQYF. The CDR3 nucleotides are TGCGCCAGCAGTGTTGGTAGCGGGAAGGAGACCCAGTACTTC.

V usage is TRBV9 and J usage is TRBJ1-4, with 11 bases that match TRBD1. The germline CDR1 and CDR2 sequences are SGDLS and YYNGEE. The CDR3 consists of 15 residues. Unmatched junction bases numbered 6, after V lost 3 bases and J lost 8 bases. CDR3 sequence reads: CASSDPGTGGEKLFF. In DNA form, the CDR3 reads TGTGCCAGCAGCGACCCCGGGACAGGGGGAGAAAAACTGTTTTTT.

V is TRBV23-1 and J is TRBJ1-5; TRBD1 matches at 7 bases. TRBV23-1 is placed among ORFs of uncertain function. CDR3 length: 17 residues. Germline trimming cut 4 bases from V and 0 bases from J; bases unmatched to any gene: 9. The CDR3 DNA reads TGCGCCAGCAGTCTTCACAGGGGCCTCTATAGCAATCAGCCCCAGCATTTT. Translated, it gives CASSLHRGLYSNQPQHF.

This chain joins TRBV4-3 and TRBJ2-1; weak D call: TRBD2 (6 bases). V was clipped by 4 bases and J by 5 bases, with 18 bases between them. The V gene's germline CDR1 is LGHNA and CDR2 YSLEER. CDR3 size: 16 residues. The CDR3 DNA follows: TGCGCCAGCAGCCCCCGCTGGAGGGGAGCTAACAATGAGCAGTTCTTC. Encoded protein: CASSPRWRGANNEQFF.